The 3 T cell receptor beta chains below all came from one sample that was sequenced in a study of T-cell reconstitution after alpha-beta-depleted transplantation in children. Unique molecular identifiers featured in how the TCRbeta library was prepared. TCRdb re-called the PCR reads through MiXCR, storing one row per CDR3 protein. The data show some 300,000 distinct CDR3 sequences, with over 7% seen just once and 9.1% held by the top ten. These receptors lack a known antigen. Study-level points and caveats: T-cell counts and diversity at one year following transplant were attributed mainly to newly produced T cells.

The specimen was peripheral blood, collected 360 days after TCRalphabeta/CD19-depleted stem cell transplant. The receptors derive from a female patient between 2 and 15 years old who had a stem cell transplant for Fanconi anemia, so the T cells may come from the graft donor.

The table lists this clonotype with a few counts. The chain employs TRBV25-1 and TRBJ1-1, with 8 bases lining up with TRBD1. The CDR3 contains 15 residues. The junction had 11 bases not matched to a gene; V was cut back by 6 bases and J by 5 bases. From germline, CDR1 is MGHDK and CDR2 SYGVNS. The CDR3: CASRPIGQGRTEAFF. CDR3 nucleotides: TGTGCCAGCAGGCCAATCGGACAGGGCAGAACTGAAGCTTTCTTT.

This clonotype was seen a handful of times. The rearrangement links TRBV11-2 to TRBJ2-3; D may be TRBD2 (6 bases). The CDR3 loop spans 16 amino acids. Germline lookup yields CDR1 SGHAT and CDR2 FQNNGV. Trimming cost V 2 bases and J 0 bases, with 12 bases left between them. CDR3 DNA sequence: TGTGCCAGCAGCTTACGTCGGGGGACGAGCACAGATACGCAGTATTTT. Protein sequence: CASSLRRGTSTDTQYF. Drawing the rest from reference TRBV11-2 and TRBJ2-3, the complete variable domain is EAGVAQSPRYKIIEKRQSVAFWCNPISGHATLYWYQQILGQGPKLLIQFQNNGVVDDSQLPKDRFSAERLKGVDSTLKIQPAKLEDSAVYLCASSLRRGTSTDTQYFGPGTRLTVL.

In this sample, this clonotype turned up many times. The chain uses TRBV4-2 and TRBJ2-1, with TRBD2 matching 7 bases. The CDR3 covers 16 residues. CDR1 LGHNA and CDR2 YNFKEQ come from the germline V gene. Unmatched junction bases numbered 4, after V lost 0 bases and J lost 2 bases. Here the CDR3 reads CASSQDPGGTYNEQFF. As DNA, the CDR3 is TGTGCCAGCAGCCAAGATCCCGGGGGGACCTACAATGAGCAGTTCTTC.